The sequence of this TCR beta chain was determined in a study of cytotoxic CD8 clonotypes in ibrutinib-treated CLL. The CDR3 runs to 15 residues. Germline CDR1 reads SGHRS; CDR2 reads YFSETQ. The germline V and J ends were trimmed by 0 bases and 5 bases, with 12 bases remaining between them. With regard to this clone: Its antigen remains unknown.

Whole-study results and caveats: Pretreatment clonality was elevated relative to age-matched healthy donors and paralleled circulating CD8+ T-cell counts.

Produced via immunoSEQ multiplex PCR; TCRdb's table is partial and in-frame only. This table has some 120,000 clones, 45% to 65% appearing once. Sequenced material: PBMCs, taken after 24 months of ibrutinib treatment. V usage is TRBV5-1 and J usage is TRBJ2-1; the D is unclear. This TCR was sampled from a human donor with chronic lymphocytic leukemia. Here the CDR3 reads CASSLEGSPNNEQFF. The CDR3 nucleotides read TGCGCCAGCAGCTTGGAAGGAAGCCCTAACAATGAGCAGTTCTTC.